Listed below are T cell receptor beta chains from one sample, sequenced in a study of radiotherapy plus CTLA-4 blockade in lung cancer. Sequenced by immunoSEQ multiplex PCR; TCRdb stores in-frame clones only, minus some. Of about 97,000 clones listed, about four fifths are singletons. The input for sequencing was peripheral blood, taken from a patient treated with radiotherapy plus ipilimumab. These receptor sequences come from a human donor with non-small cell lung cancer who had a partial response to radiotherapy plus ipilimumab. Some clones in this sample may be carry-over from other donors' samples. Both conserved end residues are trimmed from each CDR3.

J	V	CDR3
TRBJ2-7	TRBV29-1	SVEAAGPYEQY
TRBJ2-7	TRBV1	TRGRGNSGGVDEQY
TRBJ1-2	TRBV28	ASRGTVRGYT
TRBJ1-4	TRBV7-9	ASSSGTGFEKLF
TRBJ2-7	TRBV28	ASSLFSGSSSYEQY
TRBJ2-3	TRBV27	ASSFLAGTVGGAYTDTQY
TRBJ2-2	TRBV27	ASSKTGVTGELF
TRBJ2-7	TRBV7-2	ASREGTASSYEQY
TRBJ2-1	TRBV7-2	ASSSGTSIPHEQF
TRBJ1-2	TRBV5-1	ASSSARGANYGYT
TRBJ2-1	TRBV12-5	ASGFSGQGRYNEQF